Listed below are T cell receptor beta chains from one sample, sequenced in a study of T-cell reconstitution after alpha-beta-depleted transplantation in children. MiXCR, run by TCRdb on the PCR reads, gives a single entry per CDR3 protein. The sample contains some 300,000 distinct CDR3 sequences, roughly 7.8% of which appear only once. The sample was peripheral blood, taken 360 days after TCRalphabeta/CD19-depleted stem cell transplant. The receptors stem from a female patient under 10 years old who had a stem cell transplant for Fanconi anemia, so the T cells may come from the graft donor. CDR3s include the opening cysteine and the closing phenylalanine or tryptophan. Each record gives: clone size, V gene, D gene, CDR3 length, J gene, CDR3 protein, CDR3 DNA. A D gene is named only where the DNA matches it firmly. The size field is filled for only some rows; it gives once, few, many or a size class.

NA,TRBV20-1,TRBD2,16,TRBJ2-1,CSASFLAGVVYNEQFF,TGCAGTGCTAGTTTTTTAGCGGGAGTAGTCTACAATGAGCAGTTCTTC
NA,TRBV3-1,NA,17,TRBJ2-1,CACCKAGGRGQYNEQFF,TGTGCCTGCTGCAAAGCGGGGGGCAGGGGGCAGTACAATGAGCAGTTCTTC
many,TRBV29-1,TRBD1,15,TRBJ2-1,CSVIVQGSPHNEQFF,TGCAGCGTGATAGTACAGGGGTCTCCCCACAATGAGCAGTTCTTC
few,TRBV5-1,TRBD2,16,TRBJ2-2,CASSAGLAGVTGELFF,TGCGCCAGCAGCGCCGGACTAGCGGGAGTCACCGGGGAGCTGTTTTTT
few,TRBV5-1,NA,15,TRBJ1-1,CASRRGGVMNTEAFF,TGCGCCAGCAGAAGGGGAGGGGTCATGAACACTGAAGCTTTCTTT
NA,TRBV28,TRBD1,16,TRBJ1-2,CASSLLPRGQNYGYTF,TGTGCCAGCAGTCTTCTCCCCAGGGGGCAAAACTATGGCTACACCTTC
NA,TRBV4-2,NA,14,TRBJ1-2,CAMGPGLASYGYTF,TGTGCCATGGGCCCCGGGCTCGCCAGCTATGGCTACACCTTC
NA,TRBV14,NA,15,TRBJ2-7,CASSHSGASYYEQYF,TGTGCCAGCAGCCATTCCGGGGCCTCATACTACGAGCAGTACTTC
NA,TRBV20-1,TRBD1,18,TRBJ1-5,CSARAGTGGPTFNQPQHF,TGCAGTGCTAGAGCCGGGACAGGGGGGCCCACATTTAATCAGCCCCAGCATTTT
many,TRBV29-1,NA,14,TRBJ1-2,CSVDLYETNYGYTF,TGCAGCGTTGATCTGTATGAGACAAACTATGGCTACACCTTC
NA,TRBV6-2/TRBV6-3,NA,13,TRBJ2-3,CASSYGLSDTQYF,TGTGCCAGCAGTTACGGGCTCTCAGATACGCAGTATTTT
NA,TRBV20-1,NA,10,TRBJ1-2,CSARTYGYTF,TGCAGTGCTAGGACCTATGGCTACACCTTC
many,TRBV21-1,NA,17,TRBJ1-6,CASSKPPRDRSNSPLHF,TGTGCCAGCAGCAAGCCCCCCCGGGACAGGTCGAATTCACCCCTCCACTTT
NA,TRBV10-3,TRBD1,14,TRBJ2-7,CAISRRDRNYEQYF,TGTGCCATCAGTCGACGGGACAGGAACTACGAGCAGTACTTC
few,TRBV7-8,NA,15,TRBJ2-7,CASSPSRGGGYEQYF,TGTGCCAGCAGCCCTAGCAGGGGAGGCGGCTACGAGCAGTACTTC
many,TRBV5-1,NA,13,TRBJ2-4,CARIEDPKNIQYF,TGCGCCAGGATAGAGGACCCCAAAAACATTCAGTACTTC
many,TRBV5-1,TRBD2,16,TRBJ2-7,CASSLVPSGRVYEQYF,TGCGCCAGCAGCTTGGTTCCTAGCGGGAGGGTTTACGAGCAGTACTTC
many,TRBV6-6,NA,13,TRBJ2-7,CASRPGVTYEQYF,TGTGCCAGCAGACCCGGGGTCACCTACGAGCAGTACTTC
few,TRBV12-3/TRBV12-4,NA,12,TRBJ2-7,CASSLIPIEQYF,TGTGCCAGCAGTCTCATCCCCATCGAGCAGTACTTC
NA,TRBV11-2,TRBD2,17,TRBJ2-4,CASSKYPGLAAKNIQYF,TGTGCCAGCAGCAAGTACCCGGGACTAGCTGCCAAAAACATTCAGTACTTC
many,TRBV5-1,NA,14,TRBJ2-2,CASSVSWNTGELFF,TGCGCCAGCAGTGTCAGTTGGAACACCGGGGAGCTGTTTTTT
few,TRBV4-3,TRBD1,17,TRBJ1-1,CASSQGIGTGISTEAFF,TGCGCCAGCAGCCAAGGAATCGGGACAGGGATTTCCACTGAAGCTTTCTTT
many,TRBV11-2,TRBD2,19,TRBJ2-3,CASSTPTGGSGVRTDTQYF,TGTGCCAGCAGCACACCAACCGGGGGGAGCGGGGTACGCACAGATACGCAGTATTTT
many,TRBV12-3/TRBV12-4,NA,16,TRBJ2-3,CASSLANVGYTDTQYF,TGTGCCAGCAGTTTAGCCAATGTAGGGTACACAGATACGCAGTATTTT
many,TRBV6-5,TRBD1,15,TRBJ1-5,CASSRRTGSDQPQHF,TGTGCCAGCAGCCGAAGGACAGGGAGTGATCAGCCCCAGCATTTT
NA,TRBV3-1,NA,14,TRBJ1-2,CASSQVRANYGYTF,TGTGCCAGCAGCCAAGTGAGAGCTAACTATGGCTACACCTTC
few,TRBV4-1,NA,16,TRBJ2-2,CASSPTHPPSPGELFF,TGCGCCAGCAGCCCGACTCACCCTCCGAGCCCCGGGGAGCTGTTTTTT
many,TRBV14,TRBD2,17,TRBJ2-1,CASSLASGGALYNEQFF,TGTGCCAGCAGCCTCGCCTCGGGGGGGGCGTTATACAATGAGCAGTTCTTC
many,TRBV20-1,NA,14,TRBJ1-1,CSARPQGRNTEAFF,TGCAGTGCTAGACCACAGGGTAGGAACACTGAAGCTTTCTTT
many,TRBV12-3/TRBV12-4,NA,14,TRBJ2-4,CASSFTHPGNIQYF,TGTGCCAGCAGTTTTACCCACCCGGGAAACATTCAGTACTTC